The present entry profiles one T cell receptor beta chain with its context. The antigen remains undetermined. Per germline, CDR1 SGHRS and CDR2 YFSETQ. V lost 4 bases and J lost 7, with 24 bases in between. The CDR3 has 17 amino acids. The record originates from a study of shared clonotypes between healthy human individuals. Data came from immunoSEQ multiplex PCR; TCRdb stores just in-frame clones and leaves some out. This table holds about 2.1 million clones, over 85% found once. Naive-designated CD8 cells lacked CD45RO, were positively enriched for CCR7, and omitted terminally differentiated effector memory CD45RA+ cells. Study results and limitations: Sampling covered nothing but blood. Tissue TCR repertoires likely differ from those found in blood.

The chain couples TRBV5-1 to TRBJ2-1, with D possibly matching TRBD1 (6 bases). This sequence originates from a man in his late teens or twenties in good health. Some clones in this sample may be carry-over from other donors' samples. The specimen sequenced was naive CD8+ T cells from PBMCs. CDR3 in DNA: TGCGCCAGCAGCAATGGTGTTGCAGGGGCTTTAGTGAATGAGCAGTTCTTC. Translated, it gives CASSNGVAGALVNEQFF. Looking up the rest from reference TRBV5-1 and TRBJ2-1 gives the full variable domain: KAGVTQTPRYLIKTRGQQVTLSCSPISGHRSVSWYQQTPGQGLQFLFEYFSETQRNKGNFPGRFSGRQFSNSRSEMNVSTLELGDSALYLCASSNGVAGALVNEQFFGPGTRLTVL.